Below, one T cell receptor (beta chain) is given with its context. Its antigen is unknown. Profiled with immunoSEQ multiplex PCR; TCRdb holds only in-frame clones, not every one. The sample has some 96,000 clones; approximately 89% are singletons. The germline V and J ends were trimmed by 4 bases and 0 bases, with 8 bases remaining between them. CDR3 length: 14 amino acids. Germline loops: CDR1 MNHNS, CDR2 SASEGT. This sample was taken from a study of identifying expanded T cells in peripheral blood. During the collection period, no donor immune events like infections were recorded. Study observations and caveats: Clone count variance between roughly two-week samples rose with total template count.

The sequence was obtained from a person aged 18 to 75 in good health. Sequenced: blood. The V gene is TRBV6-1, the J gene TRBJ2-3, with D perhaps matching TRBD1 or TRBD2 (5 bases each). The CDR3 loop reads CASSAGRSTDTQYF. In nucleotides, the CDR3 is TGTGCCAGCAGTGCGGGACGGAGCACAGATACGCAGTATTTT.